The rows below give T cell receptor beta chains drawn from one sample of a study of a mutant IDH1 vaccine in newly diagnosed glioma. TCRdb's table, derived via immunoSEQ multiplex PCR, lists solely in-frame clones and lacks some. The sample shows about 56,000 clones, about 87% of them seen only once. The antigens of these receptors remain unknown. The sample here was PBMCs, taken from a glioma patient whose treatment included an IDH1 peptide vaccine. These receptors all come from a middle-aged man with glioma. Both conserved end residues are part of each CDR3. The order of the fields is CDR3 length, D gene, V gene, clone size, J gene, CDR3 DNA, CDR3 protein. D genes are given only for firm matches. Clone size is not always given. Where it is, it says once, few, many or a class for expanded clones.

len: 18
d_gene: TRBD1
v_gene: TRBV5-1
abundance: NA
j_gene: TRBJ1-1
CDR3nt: TGCGCCAGCAGCTGGGCCGGGACAGGGTATCACATGAACACTGAAGCTTTCTTT
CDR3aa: CASSWAGTGYHMNTEAFF

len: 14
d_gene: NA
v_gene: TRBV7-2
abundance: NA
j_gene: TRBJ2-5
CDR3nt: TGTGCCAGCAGCCCTGACTTAGGTCGAGAGACCCAGTACTTC
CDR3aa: CASSPDLGRETQYF

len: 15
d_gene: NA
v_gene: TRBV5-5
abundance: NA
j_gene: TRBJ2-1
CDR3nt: TGTGCCAGCAGCTCCGACATCAGCTCCTACAATGAGCAGTTCTTC
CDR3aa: CASSSDISSYNEQFF

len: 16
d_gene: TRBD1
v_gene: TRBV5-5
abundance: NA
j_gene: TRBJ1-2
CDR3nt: TGTGCCAGCAGCAAACGACAGGGGGCGGATGTAAATGGCTACACCTTC
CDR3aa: CASSKRQGADVNGYTF

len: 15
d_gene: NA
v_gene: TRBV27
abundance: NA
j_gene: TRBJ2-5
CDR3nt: TGTGCCAGCAAGAGGGGTAGTAAGGTCCAAGAGACCCAGTACTTC
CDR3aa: CASKRGSKVQETQYF

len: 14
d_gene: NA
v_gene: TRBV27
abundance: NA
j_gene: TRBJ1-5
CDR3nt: TGTGCCAGCAGTTCGACGGCGGACAATCAGCCCCAGCATTTT
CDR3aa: CASSSTADNQPQHF

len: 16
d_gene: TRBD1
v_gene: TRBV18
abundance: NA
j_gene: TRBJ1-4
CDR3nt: TGTGCCAGCTCACTCACAGGGGCTGCAACTAATGAAAAACTGTTTTTT
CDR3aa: CASSLTGAATNEKLFF

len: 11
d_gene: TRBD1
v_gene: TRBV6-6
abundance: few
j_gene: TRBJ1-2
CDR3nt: TGTGCCAGCAGTGACAGGGATGGCTACACCTTC
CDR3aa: CASSDRDGYTF

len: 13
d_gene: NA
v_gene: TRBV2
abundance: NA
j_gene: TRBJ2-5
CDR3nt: TGTGCCAGCAGGCGGGACTTCCAAGAGACCCAGTACTTC
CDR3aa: CASRRDFQETQYF

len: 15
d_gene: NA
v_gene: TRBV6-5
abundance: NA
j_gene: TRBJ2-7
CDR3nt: TGTGCCAGCAGTTACGGGCAGGGGGGGATCTACGAGCAGTACTTC
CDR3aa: CASSYGQGGIYEQYF

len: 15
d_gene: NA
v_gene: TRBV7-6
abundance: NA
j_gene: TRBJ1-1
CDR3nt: TGTGCCAGCAGCTTAGGAGTAGGGTGGCGCACTGAAGCTTTCTTT
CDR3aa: CASSLGVGWRTEAFF

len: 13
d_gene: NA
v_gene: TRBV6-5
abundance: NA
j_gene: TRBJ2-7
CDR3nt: TGTGCCAGCAGAAACGACAAGACCTACGAGCAGTACTTC
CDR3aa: CASRNDKTYEQYF

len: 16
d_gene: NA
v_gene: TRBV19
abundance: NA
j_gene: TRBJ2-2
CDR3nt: TGTGCCAGTAGCCTCCGGACAGCAGCGGACACCGGGGAGCTGTTTTTT
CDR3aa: CASSLRTAADTGELFF

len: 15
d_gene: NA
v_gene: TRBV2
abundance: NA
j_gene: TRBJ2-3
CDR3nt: TGTGCCAGCAGCAAGGGAGTAGCCCTTGAAGATACGCAGTATTTT
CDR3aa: CASSKGVALEDTQYF

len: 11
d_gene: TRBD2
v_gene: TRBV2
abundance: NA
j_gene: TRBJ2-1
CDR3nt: TGTGCCAGCAGTGCTCAGCGGGAGGAGTTCTTC
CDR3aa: CASSAQREEFF

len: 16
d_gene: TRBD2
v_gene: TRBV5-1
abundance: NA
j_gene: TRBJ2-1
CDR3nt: TGCGCCAGCAGCCCAATAGCGGGGGGGTCCTACAATGAGCAGTTCTTC
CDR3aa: CASSPIAGGSYNEQFF

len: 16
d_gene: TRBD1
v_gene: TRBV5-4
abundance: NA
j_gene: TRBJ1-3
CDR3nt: TGTGCCAGCAGTGTGACCGCCGGACAGGGAGGAAACACCATATATTTT
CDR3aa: CASSVTAGQGGNTIYF

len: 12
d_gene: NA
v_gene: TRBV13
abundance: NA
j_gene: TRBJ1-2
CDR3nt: TGTGCCAGCAGCTCCGGCTATTATGGCTACACCTTC
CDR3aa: CASSSGYYGYTF

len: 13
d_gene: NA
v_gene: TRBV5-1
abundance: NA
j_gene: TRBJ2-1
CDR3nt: TGCGCCAGCAGCGCAGTGGGCGCACCTGAGCAGTTCTTC
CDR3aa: CASSAVGAPEQFF

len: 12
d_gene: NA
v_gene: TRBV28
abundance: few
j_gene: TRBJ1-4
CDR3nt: TGTGCCAGCAGGTGGCAGGGTGAAAAACTGTTTTTT
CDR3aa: CASRWQGEKLFF

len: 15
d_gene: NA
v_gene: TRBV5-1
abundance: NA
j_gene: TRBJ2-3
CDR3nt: TGCGCCAGCACTTTAGGCGGCCCGAGGGCAGATACGCAGTATTTT
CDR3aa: CASTLGGPRADTQYF

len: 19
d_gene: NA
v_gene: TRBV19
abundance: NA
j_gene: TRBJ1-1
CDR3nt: TGTGCCAGTAGTATAGATCCAGCCCACCGGGAGGGGGTGAACACTGAAGCTTTCTTT
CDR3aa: CASSIDPAHREGVNTEAFF

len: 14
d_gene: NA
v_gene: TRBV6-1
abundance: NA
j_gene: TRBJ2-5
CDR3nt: TGTGCCAGCACCGAGGATCCCGCTCGGGAGACCCAGTACTTC
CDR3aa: CASTEDPARETQYF

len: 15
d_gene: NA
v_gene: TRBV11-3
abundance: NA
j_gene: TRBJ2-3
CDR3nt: TGTGCCAGCAGCGGGAAAGGGGGAAGCGGGGATACGCAGTATTTT
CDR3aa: CASSGKGGSGDTQYF

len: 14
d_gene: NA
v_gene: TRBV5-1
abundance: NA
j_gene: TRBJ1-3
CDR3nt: TGCGCCAGCAGCCCCGGCGGACCTGGAAACACCATATATTTT
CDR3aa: CASSPGGPGNTIYF

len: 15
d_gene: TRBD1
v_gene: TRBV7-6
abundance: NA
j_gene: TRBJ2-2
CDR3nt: TGTGCCAGCAGCCCCAGGACAGGGAGGTCCGGGGAGCTGTTTTTT
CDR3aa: CASSPRTGRSGELFF

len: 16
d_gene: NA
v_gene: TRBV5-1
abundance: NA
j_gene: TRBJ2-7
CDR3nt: TGCGCCAGCAGCTTGAGTGTTGGAAAGGGGGGCTACGAGCAGTACTTC
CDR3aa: CASSLSVGKGGYEQYF

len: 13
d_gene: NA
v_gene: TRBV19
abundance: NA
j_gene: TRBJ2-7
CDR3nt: TGTGCCAGCCAGGGACGGATAACCTACGAGCAGTACTTC
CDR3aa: CASQGRITYEQYF